This T cell receptor (beta chain) was retrieved from a study of blood T cell repertoires in COVID-19. Trimming took 3 bases from V and 4 from J, leaving 12 bases between them. Germline lookup yields CDR1 GTSNPN and CDR2 SVGIG (reference sequence). CDR3 length equals 14 residues. The assay was immunoSEQ multiplex PCR, and TCRdb's table has in-frame clones only and misses some. The sample has approximately 68,000 clones; about 81% are singletons. J is TRBJ1-4 and V is TRBV30; D is possibly TRBD1 (6 bases). The TCR sequence derives from a human donor in a cohort sampled during active COVID-19. Sequenced: peripheral blood. The DNA of the CDR3 is TGTGCCTGGAGCGGACAGTCTTATAATGAAAAACTGTTTTTT. Its translation is CAWSGQSYNEKLFF.